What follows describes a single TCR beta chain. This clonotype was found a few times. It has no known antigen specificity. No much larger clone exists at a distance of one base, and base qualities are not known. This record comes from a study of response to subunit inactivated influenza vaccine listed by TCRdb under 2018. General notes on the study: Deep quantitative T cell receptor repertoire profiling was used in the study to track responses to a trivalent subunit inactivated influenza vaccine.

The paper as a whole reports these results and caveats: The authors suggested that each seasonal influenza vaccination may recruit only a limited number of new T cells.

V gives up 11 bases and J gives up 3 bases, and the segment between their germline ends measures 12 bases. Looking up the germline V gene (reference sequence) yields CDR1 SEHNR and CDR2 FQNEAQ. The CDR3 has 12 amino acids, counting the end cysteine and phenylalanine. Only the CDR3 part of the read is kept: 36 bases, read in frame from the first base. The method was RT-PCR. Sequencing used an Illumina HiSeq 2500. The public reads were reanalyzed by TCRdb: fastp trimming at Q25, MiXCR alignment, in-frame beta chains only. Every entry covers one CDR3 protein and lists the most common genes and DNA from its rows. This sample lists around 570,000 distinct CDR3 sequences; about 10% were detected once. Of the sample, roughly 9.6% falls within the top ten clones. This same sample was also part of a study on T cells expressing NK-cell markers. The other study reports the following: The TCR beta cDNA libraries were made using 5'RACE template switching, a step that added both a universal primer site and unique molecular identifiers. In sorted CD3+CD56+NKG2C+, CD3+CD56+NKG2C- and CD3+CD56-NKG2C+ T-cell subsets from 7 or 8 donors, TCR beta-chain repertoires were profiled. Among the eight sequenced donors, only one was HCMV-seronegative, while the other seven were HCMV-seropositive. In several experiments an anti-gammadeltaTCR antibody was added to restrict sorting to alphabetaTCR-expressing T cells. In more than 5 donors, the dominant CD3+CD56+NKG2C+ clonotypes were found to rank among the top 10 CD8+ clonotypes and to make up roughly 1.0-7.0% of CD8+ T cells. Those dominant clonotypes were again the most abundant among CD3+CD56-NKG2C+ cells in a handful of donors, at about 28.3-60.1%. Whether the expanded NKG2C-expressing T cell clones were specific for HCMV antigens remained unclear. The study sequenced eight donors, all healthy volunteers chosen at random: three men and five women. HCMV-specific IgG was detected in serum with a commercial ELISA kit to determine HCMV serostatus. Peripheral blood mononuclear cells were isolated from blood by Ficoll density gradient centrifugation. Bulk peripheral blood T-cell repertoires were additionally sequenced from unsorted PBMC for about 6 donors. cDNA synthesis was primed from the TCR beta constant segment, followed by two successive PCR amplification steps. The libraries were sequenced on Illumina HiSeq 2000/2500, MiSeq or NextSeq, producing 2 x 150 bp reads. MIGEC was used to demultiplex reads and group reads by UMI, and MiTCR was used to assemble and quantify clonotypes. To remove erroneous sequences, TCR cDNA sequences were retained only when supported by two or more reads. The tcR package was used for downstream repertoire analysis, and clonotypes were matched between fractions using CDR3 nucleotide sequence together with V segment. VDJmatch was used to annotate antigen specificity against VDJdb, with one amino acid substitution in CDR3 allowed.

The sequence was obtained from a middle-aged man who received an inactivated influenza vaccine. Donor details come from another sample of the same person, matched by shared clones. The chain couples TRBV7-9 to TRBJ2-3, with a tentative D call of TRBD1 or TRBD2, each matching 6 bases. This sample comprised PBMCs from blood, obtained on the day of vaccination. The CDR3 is CARGPPTDTQYF. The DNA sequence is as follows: TGTGCCCGGGGGCCGCCGACAGATACGCAGTATTTT.